A single sample gave rise to the 24 T cell receptor beta chains below, sequenced in a study of early T cells in non-severe SARS-CoV-2 infection (dated by TCRdb to the early 2020s). Library preparation was by 5' RACE. TCRdb lists the instrument as NextSeq 500. TCRdb ran its own pipeline on the public reads, namely fastp trimming at Q25 and MiXCR clone calling, and kept in-frame beta chains. Rows with one shared CDR3 protein collapse into an entry with the most common genes and DNA. The sample yields more than 55,000 distinct CDR3 sequences; 10% to 15% were counted once. The leading ten clones occupy about 4.3% of the sample. Sequencing used whole blood. The source of these receptors is an adult who was a healthcare worker with PCR-confirmed SARS-CoV-2 infection or an uninfected control (not recorded which).

This clonotype was observed a handful of times. This chain joins TRBV24-1 and TRBJ2-3; D is perhaps TRBD2 (5 bases). Trimming cost V 6 bases and J 1 base, with 10 bases left between them. The CDR3 is made up of 14 amino acids. Germline lookup yields CDR1 KGHDR and CDR2 SFDVKD. The CDR3 protein is CATSPSWGTDTQYF. As DNA, the CDR3 is TGTGCCACCAGTCCTAGCTGGGGCACAGATACGCAGTATTTT.

The table lists this clonotype with a few counts. The rearrangement joins TRBV10-3 to TRBJ2-7, with D tentatively TRBD1 (6 bases). The CDR3 consists of 14 residues. Germline V gene sequence: CDR1 ENHRY, CDR2 SYGVKD. V was trimmed by 7 bases and J by 4 bases, leaving 17 bases between them. CDR3 region: CAINIQGPGYEQYF. As DNA, the CDR3 is TGTGCCATCAACATACAGGGACCGGGATACGAGCAGTACTTC.

This clonotype was observed at least ten times. The rearrangement links TRBV10-3 to TRBJ2-3; 9 nucleotides match TRBD2. This CDR3 has 16 amino acids. The V and J ends lost 4 bases and 1 base, in that order; junction bases with no gene match: 6. Germline values: CDR1 ENHRY, CDR2 SYGVKD. This CDR3 reads CAISAAGGLGTDTQYF. For the CDR3, the DNA is TGTGCCATCAGTGCAGCGGGGGGCCTGGGCACAGATACGCAGTATTTT.

This clonotype was recorded at least ten times. The CDR3 loop is CASSLVSGYEQYF. CDR3 bases: TGTGCCAGCAGCTTAGTTTCGGGTTACGAGCAGTACTTC. The chain uses TRBV7-9 and TRBJ2-7; D is ambiguous. This CDR3 is 13 amino acids long. The V end lost 1 base, the J end lost 4 bases, and 8 bases lay between the germline ends. Germline lookup yields CDR1 SEHNR and CDR2 FQNEAQ (reference sequence).

This clonotype was seen at least ten times. The chain links TRBV6-5 to TRBJ2-5; TRBD2 is a possible D gene (6 bases). The CDR3 runs 15 residues. The ends were cut back, 2 bases at V and 1 base at J, with 11 bases in the middle. Germline loops: CDR1 MNHEY, CDR2 SVGAGI. CDR3 sequence (DNA): TGTGCCAGCAGTTACGTCGGGGGAGTCCAAGAGACCCAGTACTTC. Protein sequence: CASSYVGGVQETQYF.

J is TRBJ2-1 and V is TRBV4-1; 7 bases agree with TRBD1. Unmatched junction bases numbered 8, after V lost 2 bases and J lost 4 bases. CDR3 length: 16 residues. Germline values: CDR1 MGHRA, CDR2 YSYEKL. This CDR3 reads CASSQSPGQEYNEQFF. In DNA form, the CDR3 reads TGCGCCAGCAGCCAATCTCCAGGACAGGAATACAATGAGCAGTTCTTC.

This chain joins TRBV4-1 and TRBJ2-7; 10 bases agree with TRBD2. V dropped 1 base and J dropped 3; count of bases not matched to a gene: 0. This CDR3 region has 14 residues. The germline CDR1 and CDR2 sequences are MGHRA and YSYEKL. This CDR3 reads CASSQGTSGYEQYF. CDR3 nucleotide sequence: TGCGCCAGCAGCCAAGGGACTAGCGGCTACGAGCAGTACTTC.

This clonotype showed up many times. V is TRBV5-1 and J is TRBJ2-1; 10 bases align to TRBD2. The trim removed 0 bases at V and 7 bases at J, leaving 7 bases unmatched. This CDR3 region has 16 residues. From germline, CDR1 is SGHRS and CDR2 YFSETQ. The CDR3 reads CASSLAPSGGQNEQFF. The CDR3 region has the DNA TGCGCCAGCAGCTTGGCCCCTAGCGGGGGACAGAATGAGCAGTTCTTC.

This chain uses TRBV29-1 with TRBJ2-7, with D possibly being TRBD1 (5 bases). The V and J ends lost 4 bases and 6 bases respectively, with 13 bases between them. This CDR3 has 12 amino acids. The germline V gene encodes CDR1 SQVTM and CDR2 ANQGSEA. The CDR3 DNA follows: TGCAGCGTTGGGGGCGGCGGCCGCGAGCAGTACTTC. As protein: CSVGGGGREQYF.

J is TRBJ2-1 and V is TRBV7-2, with TRBD1 matching 7 bases. CDR1 is SGHTA and CDR2 is FQGNSA in the germline V gene. V lost 5 bases, J lost 0 bases, and 7 bases stayed unmatched. This CDR3 is built from 16 residues. CDR3 DNA sequence: TGTGCCAGCAGCGGACAAGGGACAGTCTCCTACAATGAGCAGTTCTTC. It specifies CASSGQGTVSYNEQFF.

This clonotype appeared many times. This rearrangement joins TRBV6-4 to TRBJ1-6; 9 nucleotides align to TRBD1. V lost 4 bases to trimming and J lost 5 bases; unmatched junction nucleotides: 3. The CDR3 consists of 15 residues. Per the germline V gene, CDR1 is MRHNA and CDR2 is SNTAGT. The CDR3 DNA is TGTGCCAGCAGTGCCCGGACAGGGGATAATTCACCCCTCCACTTT. It is translated as CASSARTGDNSPLHF.

V gene TRBV19 combines with J gene TRBJ2-7, with 10 bases identical to TRBD1. Unmatched junction bases numbered 7, after V lost 1 base and J lost 4 bases. Germline loops: CDR1 LNHDA, CDR2 SQIVND (reference sequence). This CDR3 spans 16 amino acids. The CDR3 nucleotides are TGTGCCAGTAGTATAGGCCCGGGACAGGGGCCGTACGAGCAGTACTTC. Translating it yields CASSIGPGQGPYEQYF.

The table lists this clonotype with many counts. The chain uses TRBV7-9 and TRBJ1-6; D uncertain. CDR3 length: 12 amino acids. The germline CDR1 and CDR2 sequences are SEHNR and FQNEAQ (reference sequence). The V end lost 1 base, the J end lost 10 bases, and 5 bases lay between the germline ends. The CDR3 is CASSLVGSPLHF. Here the CDR3 DNA reads TGTGCCAGCAGCTTAGTAGGGTCACCCCTCCACTTT.

This clonotype was picked up many times. The V gene is TRBV25-1, the J gene TRBJ1-4; D call uncertain. Germline-derived CDR1 and CDR2 are MGHDK and SYGVNS. The CDR3 has 15 amino acids. Trimming removed 2 bases from V and 8 bases from J, with 15 bases in between. CDR3 residues: CASSEPLILGEKLFF. In nucleotides, the CDR3 is TGTGCCAGCAGTGAACCGCTAATCCTGGGGGAAAAACTGTTTTTT.

This clonotype showed up many times. The chain uses TRBV7-8 and TRBJ1-3; D is perhaps TRBD1 (6 bases). V shed 2 bases and J shed 1 base, with 12 bases lying between them. CDR1 and CDR2 from the germline V gene are SGHVS and FQNEAQ. The length of the CDR3 is 16 residues. Here the CDR3 DNA reads TGTGCCAGCAGCTTAACGGGGGCGGCTTCTGGAAACACCATATATTTT. Encoded protein: CASSLTGAASGNTIYF.

This clonotype has ten or more counts. The chain carries TRBV11-2 and TRBJ2-7; tentative D call: TRBD2 (5 bases). CDR3 length: 14 residues. Germline CDR1 and CDR2: SGHAT and FQNNGV. V was shortened by 7 bases and J by 5 bases, with 18 bases between the two germline ends. CDR3 nucleotide sequence: TGTGCCAGCACACGGACTTCCGCCCCCCACGAGCAGTACTTC. It specifies CASTRTSAPHEQYF. Full variable domain (missing parts from reference TRBV11-2 and TRBJ2-7): EAGVAQSPRYKIIEKRQSVAFWCNPISGHATLYWYQQILGQGPKLLIQFQNNGVVDDSQLPKDRFSAERLKGVDSTLKIQPAKLEDSAVYLCASTRTSAPHEQYFGPGTRLTVT.

The gene calls are TRBV29-1 and TRBJ2-1; 7 bases are shared with TRBD1. With 6 bases clipped from V and 4 bases from J, the junction kept 9 bases outside the gene matches. The CDR3 length is 14 residues. The germline CDR1 and CDR2 sequences are SQVTM and ANQGSEA. The CDR3 DNA follows: TGCAGCGTAAGGCGAGGGGGCCATTACAATGAGCAGTTCTTC. Translating gives CSVRRGGHYNEQFF.

This chain connects TRBV7-8 to TRBJ1-4; D uncertain. From germline, CDR1 is SGHVS and CDR2 FQNEAQ. There are 14 residues in the CDR3. V lost 1 base and J 8 bases, leaving 11 bases between the germline ends. CDR3 region: CASSLGRHGEKLFF. The CDR3 DNA is TGTGCCAGCAGCTTAGGCAGACATGGAGAAAAACTGTTTTTT.

This clonotype was seen at least ten times. The CDR3 DNA follows: TGTGCCAGCAGCTTAGGGGCTGCAGGGACCTTCTATGGCTACACCTTC. Its protein product is CASSLGAAGTFYGYTF. V gene TRBV7-2 combines with J gene TRBJ1-2; weak D call: TRBD1 (5 bases). The CDR3 is 16 amino acids. Germline CDR1 is SGHTA and CDR2 is FQGNSA. V was clipped by 1 base and J by 4 bases, with 16 bases between them. The whole variable domain, filled in from reference TRBV7-2 and TRBJ1-2, reads GAGVSQSPSNKVTEKGKDVELRCDPISGHTALYWYRQSLGQGLEFLIYFQGNSAPDKSGLPSDRFSAERTGGSVSTLTIQRTQQEDSAVYLCASSLGAAGTFYGYTFGSGTRLTVV.

This clonotype was detected many times. The CDR3 region has the DNA TGCGCCAGCAGCCAAGACAGGAGCGGGGGGACATACAATGAGCAGTTCTTC. Translated, it gives CASSQDRSGGTYNEQFF. The V gene is TRBV4-3, the J gene TRBJ2-1; 9 bases fit TRBD2. The CDR3 totals 17 residues. From germline, CDR1 is LGHNA and CDR2 YSLEER. The junction had 7 bases not matched to a gene; V was cut back by 0 bases and J by 4 bases.

This clonotype was counted between two and nine times. The V and J genes are TRBV5-1 and TRBJ2-7, with 8 nucleotides matching TRBD1. The V segment lost 1 base and the J segment 7 bases; nucleotides outside the gene matches: 7. The CDR3 has 14 residues. Germline CDR1 is SGHRS and CDR2 is YFSETQ. This CDR3 reads CASSLFGQGGEQYF. The DNA of the CDR3 is TGCGCCAGCAGCTTGTTTGGACAGGGTGGAGAGCAGTACTTC.

This clonotype was recorded many times. The CDR3 here is CASSLITGTAKNIQYF. The CDR3 region has the DNA TGTGCCAGCAGTTTAATCACTGGAACAGCCAAAAACATTCAGTACTTC. The gene calls are TRBV6-5 and TRBJ2-4; D is uncertain. Looked up from germline, CDR1 is MNHEY and CDR2 is SVGAGI. This CDR3 contains 16 residues. V lost 4 bases to trimming and J lost 0 bases, with 13 bases between them.

This clonotype was seen only a few times. This chain links TRBV7-3 with TRBJ2-7; the D is unclear. Trimming stripped 3 bases from V and 3 bases from J, with 12 bases between. CDR3 length: 14 amino acids. Germline CDR1 SGHTA, CDR2 FQGTGA. CDR3 in DNA: TGTGCCAGCAGCTTGACCGTAGGTAGCTACGAGCAGTACTTC. Its protein product is CASSLTVGSYEQYF.

This clonotype turned up a few times. J is TRBJ1-1 and V is TRBV28, with D possibly being TRBD1 (5 bases). Between the trimmed V and J ends, which lost 2 bases and 6 bases, there was a span of 7 bases. The length of the CDR3 is 12 residues. Per germline, CDR1 MDHEN and CDR2 SYDVKM. The chain's CDR3 is CASSLRDPEAFF. In DNA form, the CDR3 reads TGTGCCAGCAGTTTACGGGACCCTGAAGCTTTCTTT.